Each of the 31 T cell receptor beta chains below was sequenced from the same sample in a study of regulatory T cells in long-lasting Graves disease. Time point here: newly diagnosed GD, antithyroid drugs for less than 3 months. From RNA extracted from PBMCs, the TCR library was made. With iRepertoire HTBI primers and Arm-PCR of CDR3 regions, TCR beta libraries were built. Each CDR3 protein is one row after TCRdb ran MiXCR on the multiplex PCR reads. The sample yields over 350,000 distinct CDR3 sequences, less than 15% seen once. These data are also associated with another study on T cells in Graves' hyperthyroidism and ophthalmopathy.

Sequencing was performed on peripheral blood mononuclear cells (PBMCs), taken at new diagnosis, from a patient treated with antithyroid drugs. All receptors derive from a woman aged 45-60 years with Graves disease.

This chain uses TRBV9 with TRBJ2-1, with 10 bases matching TRBD2. V gave up 1 base and J gave up 9 bases; unmatched junction bases: 10. Germline loops: CDR1 SGDLS, CDR2 YYNGEE. CDR3 length equals 16 residues. CDR3 residues: CASSVMVAGGKSEQFF. The DNA of the CDR3 is TGTGCCAGCAGCGTAATGGTAGCGGGAGGTAAGAGTGAGCAGTTCTTC.

This clonotype was detected many times. The CDR3 region has the DNA TGTGCCAGCTCATCAGGGGCTGGGGGGAACACTGAAGCTTTCTTT. Translating gives CASSSGAGGNTEAFF. The chain has TRBV6-1 and TRBJ1-1; possible D gene TRBD1, 6 bases. The V and J ends lost 8 bases and 1 base respectively, with 17 bases between them. Germline lookup yields CDR1 MNHNS and CDR2 SASEGT. The CDR3 is made up of 15 amino acids.

This clonotype was detected many times. V and J are TRBV2 and TRBJ1-5, with TRBD1 identical over 9 bases. Trimming at V came to 5 bases and at J to 7 bases, leaving 6 bases not matched to a gene. Germline V gene sequence: CDR1 SNHLY, CDR2 FYNNEI. The CDR3 runs 14 residues. CDR3 nucleotides: TGTGCCAGCAGTTTACAGGGGGCGCCCCAGCCCCAGCATTTT. Amino acid sequence: CASSLQGAPQPQHF.

This clonotype has more than one count but fewer than ten. V usage is TRBV5-1 and J usage is TRBJ2-7; D may correspond to TRBD1 or TRBD2 (5 bases each). The CDR3 contains 13 residues. Between the trimmed V and J ends, which lost 5 bases and 6 bases, there was a span of 15 bases. Germline CDR1 is SGHRS and CDR2 is YFSETQ. DNA of the CDR3: TGCGCCAGCAGTACCGGGACGGCCCGCGAGCAGTACTTC. It is translated as CASSTGTAREQYF.

In its sample, this clonotype was seen a few times. V usage is TRBV19 and J usage is TRBJ2-1, with D perhaps matching TRBD2 (6 bases). The CDR3 runs to 14 residues. V lost 6 bases and J 5 bases, leaving 14 bases between the germline ends. Germline loops: CDR1 LNHDA, CDR2 SQIVND (reference sequence). The CDR3 loop reads CASSLGRTNNEQFF. The CDR3 DNA is TGTGCCAGTAGCTTAGGGAGGACTAACAATGAGCAGTTCTTC.

This clonotype came up many times. The genes are TRBV12-3 or TRBV12-4 and TRBJ1-5; D perhaps matches TRBD1 (5 bases). The CDR3 spans 14 residues. Deletions cut 4 bases from V and 7 bases from J, with 14 bases between. The CDR3 loop reads CASSSTGYAQPQHF. CDR3 bases: TGTGCCAGCAGTTCCACAGGATATGCCCAGCCCCAGCATTTT.

This clonotype was counted between two and nine times. This rearrangement joins TRBV13 to TRBJ2-3; TRBD1 agrees at 8 bases. This CDR3 spans 13 amino acids. V shed 6 bases, J shed 4 bases, and the junction held 3 bases outside the gene matches. In germline, CDR1 is PRHDT, CDR2 FYEKMQ (reference sequence). Here the CDR3 reads CASRPGGSDTQYF. The CDR3 DNA reads TGTGCCAGCAGACCAGGGGGCTCAGATACGCAGTATTTT.

This clonotype was picked up many times. The V and J genes are TRBV12-3 or TRBV12-4 and TRBJ2-1; unclear D gene. The ends were cut back, 1 base at V and 6 bases at J, with 7 bases in the middle. This CDR3 is built from 13 residues. CDR3 residues: CASSLGSVNEQFF. Written as DNA, the CDR3 is TGTGCCAGCAGTTTAGGGAGTGTCAATGAGCAGTTCTTC.

This clonotype appeared many times. The chain has TRBV5-1 and TRBJ1-1; 7 nucleotides align to TRBD1. V lost 0 bases and J lost 6; bases outside the gene matches: 5. Germline CDR1 and CDR2: SGHRS and YFSETQ. This CDR3 spans 14 amino acids. CDR3 region: CASSLGQGIAEAFF. The CDR3 DNA reads as TGCGCCAGCAGCTTGGGACAGGGAATAGCTGAAGCTTTCTTT. Variable domain in full (rest from reference TRBV5-1 and TRBJ1-1): KAGVTQTPRYLIKTRGQQVTLSCSPISGHRSVSWYQQTPGQGLQFLFEYFSETQRNKGNFPGRFSGRQFSNSRSEMNVSTLELGDSALYLCASSLGQGIAEAFFGQGTRLTVV.

This clonotype has a handful of counts. The V call is TRBV3-1, the J call TRBJ2-7; possibly TRBD1 or TRBD2 for D (5 bases each). The V gene lost 4 bases and the J gene lost 7 bases, with 14 bases spanning the gap. The CDR3 length is 13 residues. CDR1 and CDR2 from the germline V gene are LGHDT and YNNKEL (reference sequence). Here the CDR3 DNA reads TGTGCCAGCAGCCCAACCGGGACGCGGGAGCAGTACTTC. It codes for CASSPTGTREQYF.

This clonotype was picked up many times. The chain carries TRBV12-3 or TRBV12-4 and TRBJ2-3; 8 bases agree with TRBD1. After removal of 7 bases from V and 1 base from J, the junction contained 7 bases not matched to a gene. The CDR3 runs 15 residues. The CDR3 bases are TGTGCCAGCACCCAACGGGGACAGGGCACAGATACGCAGTATTTT. Residues: CASTQRGQGTDTQYF.

This clonotype was picked up many times. The genes are TRBV5-6 and TRBJ2-1, with 9 bases fitting TRBD1. This CDR3 comprises 15 residues. V trimming: 5 bases; J trimming: 4 bases; junction bases outside the gene matches: 7. Per the germline V gene, CDR1 is SGHDT and CDR2 is YYEEEE. The CDR3 sequence is CASSPAGQGYNEQFF. The CDR3 nucleotides are TGTGCCAGCAGTCCTGCGGGACAGGGTTACAATGAGCAGTTCTTC.

The V gene is TRBV25-1, the J gene TRBJ2-7; 8 bases agree with TRBD1. Germline V gene data show CDR1 as MGHDK and CDR2 as SYGVNS. This CDR3 contains 15 residues. Trimming cost V 1 base and J 2 bases; bases outside gene matches: 4. In DNA, the CDR3 is TGTGCCAGCAGTGAATCAGGGGGCGTCCCCTACGAGCAGTACTTC. Its translation is CASSESGGVPYEQYF.

This clonotype was recorded a few times. V usage is TRBV4-2 and J usage is TRBJ2-7; TRBD2 matches at 10 bases. The CDR3 is made up of 14 amino acids. CDR1 is LGHNA, CDR2 YNFKEQ, per germline. Trimming took 1 base from V and 6 from J; bases not matched to a gene: 3. CDR3 in amino acids: CASSQAAGGPEQYF. CDR3 nucleotide sequence: TGTGCCAGCAGCCAAGCAGCGGGAGGGCCCGAGCAGTACTTC.

This clonotype was observed many times. The rearrangement links TRBV29-1 to TRBJ2-1; 8 bases agree with TRBD2. Germline V lookup: CDR1 SQVTM, CDR2 ANQGSEA. The CDR3 spans 13 residues. The V gene end was trimmed by 4 bases and the J gene end by 8 bases; junction bases not matched to a gene: 7. The CDR3 here is CSVVGSGIHEQFF. The CDR3 DNA reads as TGCAGCGTTGTGGGTAGCGGGATCCATGAGCAGTTCTTC.

A remark on this clonotype: One end of the junction does not line up with germline, which may come from a read error. The rearrangement links TRBV28 to TRBJ2-7; D unresolved. CDR1 and CDR2 (germline): MDHEN, SYDVKM. The CDR3 has 13 residues. In nucleotides, the CDR3 is TGTGCCAACAGTTTCGGACCATCCCCCGAGCAGTACTTC. Protein: CANSFGPSPEQYF.

As to this clonotype: This clone may be a read error of a much larger clone one base away. CDR3 loop: CASTQGGGSYNSPLHF. CDR3 nucleotide sequence: TGTGCCAGCACCCAGGGAGGGGGCTCCTATAATTCACCCCTCCACTTT. V and J are TRBV28 and TRBJ1-6, with a tentative D call TRBD1 (6 bases). In germline, CDR1 is MDHEN, CDR2 SYDVKM. Deletions cut 7 bases from V and 0 bases from J, with 13 bases between. The CDR3 runs to 16 residues.

In its sample, this clonotype was seen a few times. This chain links TRBV5-8 with TRBJ1-5, with 7 nucleotides matching TRBD1. Germline trimming cut 0 bases from V and 5 bases from J; bases unmatched to any gene: 11. The CDR3 spans 17 residues. The V gene's germline CDR1 is SGHTS and CDR2 YDEGEE. The CDR3 loop reads CASSLGLGTASDQPQHF. The CDR3 region has the DNA TGTGCCAGCAGCTTGGGGCTAGGGACAGCCTCAGATCAGCCCCAGCATTTT. The full variable domain, its missing parts supplied by reference TRBV5-8 and TRBJ1-5, is EAGVTQSPTHLIKTRGQQATLRCSPISGHTSVYWYQQALGLGLQFLLWYDEGEERNRGNFPPRFSGRQFPNYSSELNVNALELEDSALYLCASSLGLGTASDQPQHFGDGTRLSIL.

This clonotype was observed many times. The rearrangement uses TRBV28 and TRBJ2-7; possible D gene TRBD2, 5 bases. The CDR3 contains 14 residues. Germline CDR1 MDHEN, CDR2 SYDVKM. The germline V and J ends were trimmed by 7 bases and 0 bases, with 13 bases remaining between them. CDR3 region: CASNLGVSSYEQYF. For the CDR3, the DNA is TGTGCCAGCAACCTCGGGGTGAGCTCCTACGAGCAGTACTTC.

The chain uses TRBV24-1 and TRBJ2-2; TRBD1 is a possible D gene (6 bases). Between the trimmed V and J ends, which lost 5 bases and 5 bases, there was a span of 14 bases. This CDR3 has 15 amino acids. Germline V CDR1 and CDR2: KGHDR, SFDVKD. CDR3: CATSAVTGRTGELFF. The CDR3 DNA is TGTGCCACCAGTGCCGTGACAGGAAGAACCGGGGAGCTGTTTTTT.

As concerns this clonotype: The germline gene is not matched at one end of the junction; a read error may be the cause. V gene TRBV19 combines with J gene TRBJ2-7, with D perhaps assigned TRBD1 or TRBD2 (5 bases each). CDR3 size: 14 residues. Per the germline V gene, CDR1 is LNHDA and CDR2 is SQIVND (reference sequence). The CDR3 region has the DNA TGTTCCAGTAGTAGAGGGGACCGAGACTACGAGCAGTACTTC. It encodes CSSSRGDRDYEQYF.

This clonotype was detected ten times or more. In DNA, the CDR3 is TGTGCCAGCAGCTTAGGCCCCTCCGTCGGGAGGTCCTACAATGAGCAGTTCTTC. This translates into CASSLGPSVGRSYNEQFF. The rearrangement joins TRBV7-6 to TRBJ2-1, with 7 bases lining up with TRBD2. Germline loops: CDR1 SGHVS, CDR2 FNYEAQ. The CDR3 covers 18 residues. V trimming: 1 base; J trimming: 1 base; junction bases outside the gene matches: 10.

This clonotype was counted at least ten times. The V call is TRBV6-5, the J call TRBJ2-5; no firm D call. Per the germline V gene, CDR1 is MNHEY and CDR2 is SVGAGI. The CDR3 extends over 14 amino acids. V lost 2 bases and J lost 1, with 8 bases in between. As DNA, the CDR3 is TGTGCCAGCAGTTACGTGGGCGCCCAAGAGACCCAGTACTTC. Protein product: CASSYVGAQETQYF.

The rearrangement uses TRBV10-3 and TRBJ2-7, with 12 positions matching TRBD1. This CDR3 comprises 16 residues. CDR1 is ENHRY, CDR2 SYGVKD, per germline. With V trimmed by 3 bases and J by 1 base, 4 bases remained unmatched. The CDR3 region is CAISEPGQGASYEQYF. CDR3 sequence (DNA): TGTGCCATCAGTGAACCGGGACAGGGGGCTTCCTACGAGCAGTACTTC.

This clonotype was picked up a small number of times. The V call is TRBV28, the J call TRBJ1-4; D is unclear. Germline lookup yields CDR1 MDHEN and CDR2 SYDVKM. This CDR3 region has 15 residues. V lost 5 bases, J lost 1 base, and 11 bases lay in between. CDR3 sequence reads: CASSPSGVTNEKLFF. DNA for the CDR3: TGTGCCAGCAGTCCTTCCGGGGTAACTAATGAAAAACTGTTTTTT.

This clonotype was seen more than once but under ten times. The chain's CDR3 is CASSGRDSINEKLFF. The CDR3 region has the DNA TGTGCCAGTAGTGGGAGGGACAGCATCAATGAAAAACTGTTTTTT. The chain joins TRBV19 to TRBJ1-4; TRBD1 agrees at 7 bases. Germline V gives CDR1 LNHDA, CDR2 SQIVND (reference sequence). This CDR3 comprises 15 residues. Losses at the gene ends were 5 bases for V and 5 bases for J; bases not matched to a gene: 8. Filled out from reference TRBV19 and TRBJ1-4, the complete variable domain reads DGGITQSPKYLFRKEGQNVTLSCEQNLNHDAMYWYRQDPGQGLRLIYYSQIVNDFQKGDIAEGYSVSREKKESFPLTVTSAQKNPTAFYLCASSGRDSINEKLFFGSGTQLSVL.

This clonotype was counted many times. One junction end does not reproduce the germline sequence, and a read error may be involved. The genes are TRBV7-8 and TRBJ2-1; TRBD2 is a possible D gene (5 bases). CDR3 length: 12 amino acids. Germline V gene data show CDR1 as SGHVS and CDR2 as FQNEAQ. CDR3 protein: CASSLASVEQFF. The CDR3 region has the DNA TGTGCCAGCAGCCTAGCTAGTGTTGAGCAGTTCTTC. The variable domain in full, with the rest retrieved from reference TRBV7-8 and TRBJ2-1, is GAGVSQSPRYKVAKRGQDVALRCDPISGHVSLFWYQQALGQGPEFLTYFQNEAQLDKSGLPSDRFFAERPEGSVSTLKIQRTQQEDSAVYLCASSLASVEQFFGPGTRLTVL.

This clonotype occurred a few times. Possible read error: a much larger clone is one base away. This chain links TRBV2 with TRBJ2-1; possible D gene TRBD1, 5 bases. V lost 2 bases and J 8 bases, leaving 10 bases between the germline ends. Germline CDR1 is SNHLY and CDR2 is FYNNEI. This CDR3 region has 13 residues. CDR3 nucleotide sequence: TGTGCCAGCAGTGAACAGGGATGGCATGAGCAGTTCTTC. The encoded protein is CASSEQGWHEQFF.

This chain joins TRBV5-1 and TRBJ2-5, with 8 nucleotides matching TRBD2. The CDR3 runs to 15 residues. Germline assignment: CDR1 SGHRS and CDR2 YFSETQ. Trimming cost V 5 bases and J 2 bases; bases outside gene matches: 8. The CDR3 protein is CASSFQTSGQETQYF. The CDR3 DNA reads as TGCGCCAGCAGTTTTCAAACTAGCGGACAAGAGACCCAGTACTTC.

This clonotype has ten or more counts. The chain has TRBV28 and TRBJ2-7, with 8 bases identical to TRBD2. Trimming at V came to 0 bases and at J to 4 bases, leaving 5 bases not matched to a gene. This CDR3 comprises 15 residues. The germline gives CDR1 MDHEN, CDR2 SYDVKM. CDR3: CASSLWRLARYEQYF. For the CDR3, the DNA is TGTGCCAGCAGTTTATGGCGACTAGCGAGGTACGAGCAGTACTTC.

The chain carries TRBV4-1 and TRBJ1-3; D is uncertain. Trimming removed 0 bases from V and 0 bases from J, with 12 bases in between. The length of the CDR3 is 17 residues. Germline V CDR1 and CDR2: MGHRA, YSYEKL. The CDR3 nucleotides are TGCGCCAGCAGCCAAGATAGTCAAGCTTTCTCTGGAAACACCATATATTTT. It translates to CASSQDSQAFSGNTIYF.